This is a list of T cell receptor beta chains from one sample in a study of control samples from healthy donors and cancer patients. Method: immunoSEQ multiplex PCR; TCRdb's copy keeps in-frame clones and lacks some. Of 85,000 to 100,000 clones in the sample, 90% to 95% were seen once. The sequenced material came from blood. The receptors were gathered from a man between 18 and 29 years old in good health. Each CDR3 is given with its conserved first and last residue. The order of the fields is D gene, clone size, CDR3 length, J gene, V gene, CDR3 protein, CDR3 DNA. The D gene is left open where the match is weak. Clone size appears in some rows only: once, few, many, or a class for an expanded clone.

d_gene: .; abundance: .; len: 13; j_gene: TRBJ1-1; v_gene: TRBV5-1; CDR3aa: CASSLASAGEAFF; CDR3nt: TGCGCCAGCAGCTTGGCTTCGGCGGGAGAAGCTTTCTTT
d_gene: TRBD1; abundance: .; len: 15; j_gene: TRBJ2-7; v_gene: TRBV5-1; CDR3aa: CASSPGDRRSYEQYF; CDR3nt: TGCGCCAGCAGCCCGGGGGACAGGCGATCCTACGAGCAGTACTTC
d_gene: .; abundance: .; len: 11; j_gene: TRBJ2-7; v_gene: TRBV10-3; CDR3aa: CATRLTYEQYF; CDR3nt: TGTGCCACGCGATTAACCTACGAGCAGTACTTC
d_gene: .; abundance: .; len: 13; j_gene: TRBJ1-6; v_gene: TRBV7-6; CDR3aa: CASSPNLVGPLHF; CDR3nt: TGTGCCAGCAGCCCCAATCTCGTTGGGCCCCTCCACTTT
d_gene: TRBD2; abundance: .; len: 16; j_gene: TRBJ2-5; v_gene: TRBV7-9; CDR3aa: CASSLGLAGSSGSQYF; CDR3nt: TGTGCCAGCAGCTTAGGACTAGCGGGGAGTTCGGGGTCCCAGTACTTC
d_gene: TRBD1; abundance: .; len: 16; j_gene: TRBJ2-1; v_gene: TRBV19; CDR3aa: CASSRLRGQVWNEQFF; CDR3nt: TGTGCCAGTAGTCGCCTCAGGGGACAGGTGTGGAATGAGCAGTTCTTC
d_gene: .; abundance: .; len: 14; j_gene: TRBJ2-2; v_gene: TRBV9; CDR3aa: CASSVVETTGELFF; CDR3nt: TGTGCCAGCAGCGTAGTAGAGACCACCGGGGAGCTGTTTTTT
d_gene: TRBD2; abundance: .; len: 13; j_gene: TRBJ2-2; v_gene: TRBV20-1; CDR3aa: CSASTSGRGELFF; CDR3nt: TGCAGTGCTAGTACTAGCGGGAGGGGGGAGCTGTTTTTT
d_gene: TRBD2; abundance: .; len: 16; j_gene: TRBJ2-5; v_gene: TRBV30; CDR3aa: CAWSTRLAHNQETQYF; CDR3nt: TGTGCCTGGAGTACCCGACTAGCGCATAACCAAGAGACCCAGTACTTC
d_gene: TRBD1; abundance: .; len: 13; j_gene: TRBJ2-1; v_gene: TRBV9; CDR3aa: CASSPGQLHEQFF; CDR3nt: TGTGCCAGCAGCCCGGGACAGCTCCATGAGCAGTTCTTC
d_gene: TRBD2; abundance: .; len: 13; j_gene: TRBJ2-3; v_gene: TRBV4-1; CDR3aa: CASSLSPGLAHDF; CDR3nt: TGCGCCAGCAGCCTGAGTCCGGGACTAGCGCACGATTTT
d_gene: TRBD2; abundance: many; len: 15; j_gene: TRBJ2-1; v_gene: TRBV5-4; CDR3aa: CASSFTSGSYNEQFF; CDR3nt: TGTGCCAGCAGCTTCACTAGCGGTTCCTACAATGAGCAGTTCTTC
d_gene: .; abundance: .; len: 15; j_gene: TRBJ1-1; v_gene: TRBV27; CDR3aa: CASSFDTGHNTEAFF; CDR3nt: TGTGCCAGCAGTTTTGATACAGGGCATAACACTGAAGCTTTCTTT
d_gene: .; abundance: .; len: 14; j_gene: TRBJ2-1; v_gene: TRBV5-1; CDR3aa: CASSLAGRINEQFF; CDR3nt: TGCGCCAGCAGCTTGGCCGGGAGAATCAATGAGCAGTTCTTC
d_gene: .; abundance: .; len: 13; j_gene: TRBJ2-7; v_gene: TRBV13; CDR3aa: CASSARTSGEQYF; CDR3nt: TGTGCCAGCAGCGCGAGGACCTCCGGGGAGCAGTACTTC
d_gene: .; abundance: .; len: 15; j_gene: TRBJ2-2; v_gene: TRBV3-1/TRBV3-2; CDR3aa: CASSHRLAITGELFF; CDR3nt: TGTGCCAGCAGCCACCGGCTAGCGATCACCGGGGAGCTGTTTTTT
d_gene: .; abundance: .; len: 16; j_gene: TRBJ2-5; v_gene: TRBV4-2; CDR3aa: CASSQDYNRVQETQYF; CDR3nt: TGTGCCAGCAGCCAAGATTATAATAGGGTCCAAGAGACCCAGTACTTC
d_gene: .; abundance: many; len: 13; j_gene: TRBJ1-1; v_gene: TRBV6-1; CDR3aa: CASSERMNTEAFF; CDR3nt: TGTGCCAGCAGTGAACGGATGAACACTGAAGCTTTCTTT
d_gene: .; abundance: .; len: 15; j_gene: TRBJ1-2; v_gene: TRBV4-1; CDR3aa: CASSQIPDTNYGYTF; CDR3nt: TGCGCCAGCAGCCAAATACCAGACACTAACTATGGCTACACCTTC